This T cell receptor (beta chain) was recorded in a study of blood T cells in healthy people across ages. Healthy Russian Caucasian donors spanned ages about 6 to 100 years. PCR was performed a second time for roughly 7 to 11 cycles using a sample-barcoded 5' primer and a J-beta primer mix. Every cDNA molecule bore a tag from a template-switch adaptor containing 12 random nucleotides. Each CDR3 protein is one row after TCRdb ran MiXCR on the 5' RACE reads. Of roughly 730,000 distinct CDR3 sequences listed, approximately 53% are singletons. This CDR3 comprises 13 residues. Trimming removed 5 bases from V and 4 bases from J, with 9 bases in between. Germline assignment: CDR1 MNHNY and CDR2 SVGAGI (reference sequence).

This receptor was taken from a man in his forties in good health. The sequenced material came from blood. The V call is TRBV6-6, the J call TRBJ2-1, with a weak D call TRBD2 (5 bases). Here the CDR3 reads CASSDGVYNEQFF. The CDR3 DNA is TGTGCCAGCAGTGACGGGGTGTACAATGAGCAGTTCTTC.